Following are 30 T cell receptor beta chains from one sample sequenced in a study of shared clonotypes between healthy human individuals. The protocol was immunoSEQ multiplex PCR, while the TCRdb copy is restricted to in-frame clones and leaves out a portion. The sample consists of under 1,100,000 clones, about three quarters of them appearing once. Specimen: memory CD4+ T cells sorted from blood. Subset specified: CD45RA-negative fraction. These receptors were collected from a man between 18 and 35 years old in good health.

Worth noting for this clone: Other DNA sequences from this sample encode an identical CDR3 as well. The CDR3: CASSPPAGSYEQYF. The CDR3 nucleotides are TGTGCCAGCTCACCTCCGGCAGGGTCCTACGAGCAGTACTTC. The chain links TRBV18 to TRBJ2-7; D is possibly TRBD1 (5 bases). V dropped 3 bases and J dropped 1 base, with 10 bases sitting between them. Per germline, CDR1 KGHSH and CDR2 LQKENI. CDR3 length: 14 amino acids.

There are a few counts of this clone. V usage is TRBV4-3 and J usage is TRBJ2-2, with D tentatively TRBD2 (7 bases). This CDR3 has 16 residues. Trimming removed 0 bases from V and 1 base from J, with 9 bases in between. The germline V gene has CDR1 LGHNA and CDR2 YSLEER. The CDR3 nucleotides read TGCGCCAGCAGCCAAGAAGCGGGACAGAACACCGGGGAGCTGTTTTTT. Its protein product is CASSQEAGQNTGELFF.

This sequence joins TRBV30 and TRBJ1-6, with TRBD1 identical over 8 bases. The V segment lost 4 bases and the J segment 5 bases; nucleotides outside the gene matches: 4. CDR3 length: 14 amino acids. Germline CDR1 reads GTSNPN; CDR2 reads SVGIG (reference sequence). The CDR3 reads CAWTTGGDNSPLHF. As DNA, the CDR3 is TGTGCCTGGACAACAGGGGGAGATAATTCACCCCTCCACTTT. Full variable domain (outside the CDR3, taken from reference TRBV30 and TRBJ1-6): SQTIHQWPATLVQPVGSPLSLECTVEGTSNPNLYWYRQAAGRGLQLLFYSVGIGQISSEVPQNLSASRPQDRQFILSSKKLLLSDSGFYLCAWTTGGDNSPLHFGNGTRLTVT.

The V gene is TRBV6-1, the J gene TRBJ2-1, with 11 bases matching TRBD2. J gave up 11 bases and V 4 bases, and 7 bases lay outside the gene matches. The germline CDR1 and CDR2 sequences are MNHNS and SASEGT. The CDR3 runs 14 residues. Here the CDR3 reads CASSASGGFGKQFF. In nucleotides, the CDR3 is TGTGCCAGCAGTGCTAGCGGGGGGTTTGGGAAGCAGTTCTTC.

This clone was recorded at least ten times. The chain employs TRBV7-2 and TRBJ2-1, with a possible D match to TRBD1 (6 bases). Germline CDR1 and CDR2: SGHTA and FQGNSA. Trimming stripped 5 bases from V and 5 bases from J, with 19 bases between. The CDR3 covers 16 residues. CDR3 sequence: CASSPDSGGSHNEQFF. The CDR3 nucleotides read TGTGCCAGCAGCCCAGACAGTGGGGGCTCTCACAATGAGCAGTTCTTC.

This chain joins TRBV7-9 and TRBJ2-5, with D possibly being TRBD2 (6 bases). Trimming pared 7 bases from V and 2 bases from J, leaving 14 bases between. The CDR3 loop spans 14 amino acids. The V gene's germline CDR1 is SEHNR and CDR2 FQNEAQ (reference sequence). CDR3 protein: CASTRGAEQETQYF. CDR3 bases: TGTGCCAGCACCCGCGGGGCGGAACAAGAGACCCAGTACTTC.

The chain combines TRBV28 with TRBJ1-5; the match to TRBD1 covers 10 bases. CDR3 length equals 17 residues. The V and J ends lost 3 bases and 5 bases, in that order; junction bases with no gene match: 10. Germline V gene lookup returns CDR1 MDHEN and CDR2 SYDVKM. This chain's CDR3 is CASSFWDRGLKDQPQHF. DNA for the CDR3: TGTGCCAGCAGTTTTTGGGACAGGGGACTGAAAGATCAGCCCCAGCATTTT.

This clone was seen more than once but under ten times. The CDR3 spells CASSIRTSSSNQPQHF. The CDR3 region has the DNA TGTGCCAGTAGTATCCGGACATCGTCTAGCAATCAGCCCCAGCATTTT. The chain is built from TRBV19 and TRBJ1-5; a possible D gene is TRBD1 (5 bases). Trimming stripped 3 bases from V and 0 bases from J, with 12 bases between. Germline V gene data show CDR1 as LNHDA and CDR2 as SQIVND (reference sequence). The CDR3 totals 16 residues.

The chain is built from TRBV7-9 and TRBJ2-7, with D perhaps assigned TRBD1 or TRBD2 (5 bases each). The CDR3 runs to 13 residues. Trimming shortened V by 5 bases and J by 2 bases, and 10 bases separated the two germline ends. Germline lookup yields CDR1 SEHNR and CDR2 FQNEAQ (reference sequence). The CDR3 spells CASSLGAPYEQYF. The DNA for the CDR3 is TGTGCCAGCAGCCTCGGGGCGCCCTACGAGCAGTACTTC.

The rearrangement joins TRBV19 to TRBJ2-7; D assignment may be TRBD1 or TRBD2 (5 bases each). The V gene lost 0 bases and the J gene lost 2 bases, with 8 bases spanning the gap. CDR3 length equals 14 residues. Germline values: CDR1 LNHDA, CDR2 SQIVND (reference sequence). CDR3 loop: CASSIDGDAYEQYF. CDR3 nucleotides: TGTGCCAGTAGTATAGATGGGGACGCCTACGAGCAGTACTTC. The full variable domain, in which reference TRBV19 and TRBJ2-7 provide the parts outside the CDR3, is DGGITQSPKYLFRKEGQNVTLSCEQNLNHDAMYWYRQDPGQGLRLIYYSQIVNDFQKGDIAEGYSVSREKKESFPLTVTSAQKNPTAFYLCASSIDGDAYEQYFGPGTRLTVT.

CDR3 bases: TGCGCCAGCAGTGAAGGACTAGCGGGTTACTACGAGCAGTACTTC. This gives the protein CASSEGLAGYYEQYF. The genes are TRBV10-1 and TRBJ2-5; TRBD2 matches 11 bases. Gene TRBJ2-7 matches the end of the DNA better, so the J call may be wrong. The CDR3 runs to 15 residues. Germline-derived CDR1 and CDR2 are WNHNN and SYGVQD (reference sequence).

The J gene is TRBJ2-1, the V gene TRBV12-5; TRBD2 matches at 10 bases. The CDR3 runs to 15 residues. The junction had 7 bases not matched to a gene; V was cut back by 7 bases and J by 4 bases. The germline V gene has CDR1 LGHNT and CDR2 FRNRAP. DNA of the CDR3: TGTGCTAGTGTCCAGCCGGGACTAGCGTACAATGAGCAGTTCTTC. This translates into CASVQPGLAYNEQFF.

This clone came up once. V usage is TRBV28 and J usage is TRBJ1-3; the D is unclear. This CDR3 has 16 residues. Looked up from germline, CDR1 is MDHEN and CDR2 is SYDVKM. V shed 3 bases and J shed 0 bases, with 12 bases lying between them. CDR3 sequence: CASSFGTALSGNTIYF. The CDR3, as DNA: TGTGCCAGCAGTTTTGGAACAGCCCTCTCTGGAAACACCATATATTTT.

This clone was observed a few times. J is TRBJ1-6 and V is TRBV2; D remains unclear. CDR3 size: 13 residues. Germline loops: CDR1 SNHLY, CDR2 FYNNEI. V dropped 10 bases and J dropped 6 bases, with 13 bases sitting between them. For the CDR3, the DNA is TGTGCCACCGGGGTTGGTCCTAATTCACCCCTCCACTTT. Its protein is CATGVGPNSPLHF.

V is TRBV28 and J is TRBJ2-7; TRBD2 matches at 8 bases. This CDR3 has 13 residues. Germline V gene sequence: CDR1 MDHEN, CDR2 SYDVKM. With V trimmed by 8 bases and J by 1 base, 4 bases remained unmatched. The CDR3 reads CASFGRGSYEQYF. CDR3 coding DNA: TGTGCCAGCTTCGGGAGGGGTTCCTACGAGCAGTACTTC.

The CDR3 bases are TGTGCCTGGAGGCAGGGACTAACGGTGGTCGGGACCCAGTACTTC. It specifies CAWRQGLTVVGTQYF. The chain is built from TRBV30 and TRBJ2-5; 7 bases are shared with TRBD2. The J segment lost 7 bases and the V segment lost 3 bases, leaving 14 bases of the junction unmatched. This CDR3 contains 15 residues. Germline V gene sequence: CDR1 GTSNPN, CDR2 SVGIG (reference sequence).

DNA of the CDR3: TGTGCCAGCAGCGCTAGAAACACCGGGGAGCTGTTTTTT. Translation: CASSARNTGELFF. The chain recombines TRBV27 with TRBJ2-2; D ambiguous. The germline V and J ends were trimmed by 6 bases and 2 bases, with 7 bases remaining between them. Germline-derived CDR1 and CDR2 are MNHEY and SMNVEV (reference sequence). This CDR3 is 13 amino acids long.

This clone was counted a few times. CDR3 in amino acids: CASSLEALGTGFHEQYF. The CDR3 bases are TGTGCCAGCAGCTTAGAGGCTCTCGGGACAGGGTTCCACGAGCAGTACTTC. The chain joins TRBV7-2 to TRBJ2-7; TRBD1 matches at 9 bases. Germline V gene data show CDR1 as SGHTA and CDR2 as FQGNSA. With 1 base clipped from V and 5 bases from J, the junction kept 12 bases outside the gene matches. CDR3 length equals 17 residues. Combining the CDR3 with reference TRBV7-2 and TRBJ2-7 gives the whole variable domain GAGVSQSPSNKVTEKGKDVELRCDPISGHTALYWYRQSLGQGLEFLIYFQGNSAPDKSGLPSDRFSAERTGGSVSTLTIQRTQQEDSAVYLCASSLEALGTGFHEQYFGPGTRLTVT.

The rearrangement joins TRBV6-1 to TRBJ2-1, with unresolved D. The CDR3 loop spans 12 amino acids. CDR1 MNHNS and CDR2 SASEGT come from the germline V gene. Trimming stripped 6 bases from V and 5 bases from J, with 8 bases between. Here the CDR3 DNA reads TGTGCCAGCAGCCTGGGTAACAATGAGCAGTTCTTC. Translation gives CASSLGNNEQFF.

The rearrangement joins TRBV6-6 to TRBJ1-2; D not resolved. The CDR3 is 13 residues long. Between the trimmed V and J ends, which lost 7 bases and 7 bases, there was a span of 16 bases. CDR1 and CDR2 (germline): MNHNY, SVGAGI (reference sequence). The CDR3 is CASNSPQRGGYTF. CDR3 nucleotide sequence: TGTGCCAGCAACTCGCCCCAACGAGGTGGCTACACCTTC.

This clone was observed a single time. The sample carries other DNA sequences with the same CDR3. The rearrangement joins TRBV7-9 to TRBJ1-2; D remains unclear. Germline assignment: CDR1 SEHNR and CDR2 FQNEAQ (reference sequence). This CDR3 has 12 amino acids. V was clipped by 2 bases and J by 5 bases, with 6 bases between them. The CDR3 DNA reads TGTGCCAGCAGCTTAACCGATTATGGCTACACCTTC. It translates to CASSLTDYGYTF.

The chain couples TRBV6-1 to TRBJ2-2, with TRBD2 identical over 9 bases. The CDR3 spans 15 residues. After removal of 7 bases from V and 7 bases from J, the junction contained 10 bases not matched to a gene. In germline, CDR1 is MNHNS, CDR2 SASEGT. The CDR3 DNA follows: TGTGCCAGCAAGGCATTTAGCGGGGGAGGCGGGGAGCTGTTTTTT. It specifies CASKAFSGGGGELFF.

This clone came up a few times. The chain links TRBV4-2 to TRBJ2-1; TRBD2 agrees at 12 bases. The V segment lost 0 bases and the J segment 0 bases; nucleotides outside the gene matches: 9. Germline-derived CDR1 and CDR2 are LGHNA and YNFKEQ. There are 20 residues in the CDR3. In DNA, the CDR3 is TGTGCCAGCAGCCAAGAGACTAGCGGGAGCGCCACGAGCTCCTACAATGAGCAGTTCTTC. Its translation: CASSQETSGSATSSYNEQFF.

The chain is built from TRBV28 and TRBJ2-5; the D is unclear. Gene TRBJ2-7 matches the end of the DNA better, so the J call may be wrong. The germline CDR1 and CDR2 sequences are MDHEN and SYDVKM. The CDR3 length is 14 residues. The DNA of the CDR3 is TGTGCCAGCAGTTTTAGTGACACACACTACGAGCAGTACTTC. Translated: CASSFSDTHYEQYF.

This clone was seen only a few times. The rearrangement uses TRBV30 and TRBJ1-6; TRBD1 agrees at 10 bases. Germline loops: CDR1 GTSNPN, CDR2 SVGIG (reference sequence). This CDR3 is 15 amino acids long. V lost 0 bases, J lost 9 bases, and 5 bases stayed unmatched. The DNA for the CDR3 is TGTGCCTGGAGTGTACCGGGACAGGGGTCTTCACCCCTCCACTTT. Its translation is CAWSVPGQGSSPLHF.

The genes are TRBV28 and TRBJ1-1; D remains ambiguous. This CDR3 contains 13 residues. Germline V gene lookup returns CDR1 MDHEN and CDR2 SYDVKM. V lost 6 bases and J lost 7, with 15 bases in between. The CDR3 is CASSLGLIVEAFF. CDR3 coding DNA: TGTGCCAGCAGCTTAGGACTTATCGTTGAAGCTTTCTTT.

The rearrangement links TRBV7-2 to TRBJ2-3; tentative D call: TRBD2 (5 bases). V dropped 5 bases and J dropped 4 bases, with 13 bases sitting between them. The CDR3 loop spans 14 amino acids. Germline loops: CDR1 SGHTA, CDR2 FQGNSA. The CDR3 DNA sequence: TGTGCCAGCAGCCCACGACTAAGTTCAGATACGCAGTATTTT. Its translation is CASSPRLSSDTQYF.

This clone was seen only a few times. The J gene is TRBJ1-1, the V gene TRBV5-1; D may be TRBD1 (6 bases). The CDR3 contains 15 residues. CDR1 and CDR2 (germline): SGHRS, YFSETQ. The V and J ends lost 4 bases and 1 base respectively, with 14 bases between them. CDR3: CASSLQGAENTEAFF. CDR3 nucleotide sequence: TGCGCCAGCAGCCTACAGGGAGCAGAGAACACTGAAGCTTTCTTT.

The V and J genes are TRBV15 and TRBJ1-2; the D is unclear. The V end was cut by 0 bases, the J end by 6 bases, with 11 bases between. The CDR3 is made up of 14 amino acids. In germline, CDR1 is LNHNV, CDR2 YYDKDF (reference sequence). The CDR3 protein is CATSRDWGADGYTF. The CDR3 DNA is TGTGCCACCAGCAGAGATTGGGGAGCGGATGGCTACACCTTC.

This clone was seen a handful of times. The chain is built from TRBV4-3 and TRBJ2-2; D not resolved. The CDR3 is 15 residues long. V was clipped by 4 bases and J by 6 bases, with 15 bases between them. Germline values: CDR1 LGHNA, CDR2 YSLEER. CDR3 region: CASSRRFPEAGELFF. The CDR3 bases are TGCGCCAGCAGCCGCCGGTTTCCCGAGGCCGGGGAGCTGTTTTTT.